The 8 T cell receptor beta chains in this list originate from one sample, sequenced in a study of blood T cell repertoires in COVID-19. Here immunoSEQ multiplex PCR was the method, and the copy in TCRdb shows in-frame clones only, minus some. The table lists roughly 150,000 clones, around 80% of them singletons. The sequencing input was PBMCs or T cells enriched from blood (not recorded which). These receptors were collected from an older man who had been exposed to COVID-19.

This clone was detected once. J is TRBJ2-3 and V is TRBV29-1; D perhaps matches TRBD2 (6 bases). This CDR3 contains 13 residues. The V gene's germline CDR1 is SQVTM and CDR2 ANQGSEA. Trimming cost V 4 bases and J 1 base, with 9 bases left between them. The CDR3 DNA sequence: TGCAGCGTTGCAGAGCGGGGCACAGATACGCAGTATTTT. Its protein is CSVAERGTDTQYF.

The genes are TRBV2 and TRBJ2-3, with D possibly matching TRBD1 (6 bases). Germline lookup yields CDR1 SNHLY and CDR2 FYNNEI. Trimming left V 6 bases short and J 4 bases short, with 20 bases between. The CDR3 extends over 16 amino acids. The CDR3 region is CASSDSGGGTADTQYF. The CDR3 region has the DNA TGTGCCAGCAGCGACAGTGGGGGCGGTACGGCAGATACGCAGTATTTT.

The chain carries TRBV5-1 and TRBJ2-3; D is uncertain. CDR3 length equals 14 residues. Trimming took 4 bases from V and 1 from J, leaving 10 bases between them. CDR1 is SGHRS and CDR2 is YFSETQ in the germline V gene. CDR3 amino acids: CASSSSVGTDTQYF. The DNA for the CDR3 is TGCGCCAGCAGCAGCTCGGTGGGCACAGATACGCAGTATTTT.

CDR3 DNA sequence: TGTGCCAGTAGTATTGGGAGGGCTGAAAACACTGAAGCTTTCTTT. It yields the protein CASSIGRAENTEAFF. The J gene is TRBJ1-1, the V gene TRBV19; D unresolved. The CDR3 consists of 15 residues. With 3 bases removed from V and 2 bases from J, the gap between germline ends came to 13 bases. CDR1 is LNHDA and CDR2 is SQIVND in the germline V gene (reference sequence).

The chain combines TRBV19 with TRBJ1-1, with 9 bases that match TRBD1. V trimming: 10 bases; J trimming: 0 bases; junction bases outside the gene matches: 9. Germline V lookup: CDR1 LNHDA, CDR2 SQIVND (reference sequence). CDR3 size: 15 residues. In DNA, the CDR3 is TGTGCCACCCAGACAGGGGGTGGTTTGAACACTGAAGCTTTCTTT. Protein sequence: CATQTGGGLNTEAFF.

The rearrangement links TRBV7-3 to TRBJ2-7, with TRBD1 as a possible D gene (6 bases). In germline, CDR1 is SGHTA, CDR2 FQGTGA. Trimming stripped 6 bases from V and 5 bases from J, with 17 bases between. The CDR3 runs to 14 residues. The CDR3 protein is CASSRTGFLDEQYF. CDR3 coding DNA: TGTGCCAGCAGTCGAACAGGGTTTCTCGACGAGCAGTACTTC.

J is TRBJ1-2 and V is TRBV7-9; 8 nucleotides agree with TRBD1. There are 15 residues in the CDR3. V gave up 1 base and J gave up 8 bases; unmatched junction bases: 9. Germline V gene sequence: CDR1 SEHNR, CDR2 FQNEAQ (reference sequence). CDR3 sequence (DNA): TGTGCCAGCAGCTTAGAAAGGACAGGGCGAGGAGGCTACACCTTC. It is translated as CASSLERTGRGGYTF.

Ten or more counts support this clone. V gene TRBV4-3 combines with J gene TRBJ2-1; 14 bases line up with TRBD2. In germline, CDR1 is LGHNA, CDR2 YSLEER. The length of the CDR3 is 16 residues. The junction had 6 bases not matched to a gene; V was cut back by 1 base and J by 10 bases. The CDR3 loop is CASSQGLAGGPWEQFF. The CDR3 region has the DNA TGCGCCAGCAGCCAAGGACTAGCGGGAGGGCCTTGGGAGCAGTTCTTC.